A selection of T cell receptor beta chains follows, all from one sample in a study of T cell responses to AZD1222 COVID-19 vaccine. This table comes from immunoSEQ multiplex PCR, and its TCRdb copy is limited to in-frame clones, with some not included. In the table there are about 31,000 clones, around 89% of which are singletons. The sample was peripheral blood, taken 28 days after the second AZD1222 dose. The receptor source for this set is an adult who received the AZD1222 COVID-19 vaccine. Each CDR3 is given with its conserved first and last residue. Each record gives: V gene, clone size, J gene, D gene, CDR3 DNA, CDR3 protein. D genes are given only for firm matches. A clone size is listed for some rows: how often the clone was seen (once, few, many), or a class if it is expanded.

V: TRBV9; size: NA; J: TRBJ2-1; D: NA; DNA: TGTGCCAGCAGCCCGAGCACAGGGACATACAATGAGCAGTTCTTC; CDR3: CASSPSTGTYNEQFF
V: TRBV7-2; size: NA; J: TRBJ1-3; D: NA; DNA: TGTGCCAGCAGCTTAACCAGGGGTGCTGGAAACACCATATATTTT; CDR3: CASSLTRGAGNTIYF
V: TRBV7-9; size: once; J: TRBJ2-7; D: NA; DNA: TGTGCCAGCAGCTCCATGGTGAGTTCCAGCGAGCAGTACTTC; CDR3: CASSSMVSSSEQYF
V: TRBV5-6; size: NA; J: TRBJ1-2; D: NA; DNA: TGTGCCAGCAGCTTCCCCCAGGGCTATGGCTACACCTTC; CDR3: CASSFPQGYGYTF
V: TRBV5-1; size: NA; J: TRBJ1-6; D: NA; DNA: TGCGCCAGCAGCTTGGGGGTCTCCTATAATTCACCCCTCCACTTT; CDR3: CASSLGVSYNSPLHF
V: TRBV7-2; size: NA; J: TRBJ2-1; D: NA; DNA: TGTGCCAGCAGCTTAGCGGGGGACCCTACCTACAATGAGCAGTTCTTC; CDR3: CASSLAGDPTYNEQFF
V: TRBV19; size: few; J: TRBJ1-2; D: TRBD1; DNA: TGTGCCAGTAGTATGGGACAGGGGAGCTATGGCTACACCTTC; CDR3: CASSMGQGSYGYTF
V: TRBV2; size: NA; J: TRBJ1-5; D: TRBD1; DNA: TGTGCCAGCAGTGACACAGGGGGCAATCAGCCCCAGCATTTT; CDR3: CASSDTGGNQPQHF
V: TRBV7-3; size: NA; J: TRBJ1-1; D: NA; DNA: TGTGCCAGCAGCCCAGTCATCTCCACTGAAGCTTTCTTT; CDR3: CASSPVISTEAFF
V: TRBV19; size: NA; J: TRBJ1-6; D: TRBD1; DNA: TGTGCCAGTAGTCCCAGGGGGCCTGGTTCACCCCTCCACTTT; CDR3: CASSPRGPGSPLHF
V: TRBV6-2/TRBV6-3; size: NA; J: TRBJ2-7; D: TRBD2; DNA: TGTGCCAGCAGTTACCCCCCGGGGGGTGCATTAACCTACGAGCAGTACTTC; CDR3: CASSYPPGGALTYEQYF
V: TRBV7-8; size: NA; J: TRBJ2-7; D: TRBD1; DNA: TGTGCCAGCAGCTTGGGGACAGCAAATCCCTACGAGCAGTACTTC; CDR3: CASSLGTANPYEQYF
V: TRBV7-2; size: NA; J: TRBJ2-1; D: NA; DNA: TGTGCCAGCAGCCCCCGGCGGATCCACAATGAGCAGTTCTTC; CDR3: CASSPRRIHNEQFF
V: TRBV27; size: NA; J: TRBJ1-4; D: TRBD1; DNA: TGTGCCAGCAGTTTCTCCGCCGGGACAGGGTCAACTAATGAAAAACTGTTTTTT; CDR3: CASSFSAGTGSTNEKLFF
V: TRBV28; size: NA; J: TRBJ1-1; D: TRBD1; DNA: TGTGCCAGCAGTTTACGTACAGGACAGGGGCCTGAAGCTTTCTTT; CDR3: CASSLRTGQGPEAFF
V: TRBV6-5; size: NA; J: TRBJ2-1; D: TRBD1; DNA: TGTGCCATCCTGCGGGACAGGGGGCTACCGAATGAGCAGTTCTTC; CDR3: CAILRDRGLPNEQFF
V: TRBV24-1; size: NA; J: TRBJ2-2; D: TRBD2; DNA: TGTGCCACCAGTGGTGGGTTTAGCGGGGAGAACACCGGGGAGCTGTTTTTT; CDR3: CATSGGFSGENTGELFF
V: TRBV6-5; size: NA; J: TRBJ1-2; D: NA; DNA: TGTGCCAGCAGTTCCCCGACCGAGGGTAACTATGGCTACACCTTC; CDR3: CASSSPTEGNYGYTF
V: TRBV25-1; size: NA; J: TRBJ1-3; D: TRBD1; DNA: TGTGCCAGCAGCCGGACAGGGGGAGGAAACACCATATATTTT; CDR3: CASSRTGGGNTIYF
V: TRBV5-4; size: NA; J: TRBJ1-1; D: NA; DNA: TGTGCCAGCAGCTTAGAACAGGGGAACACTGAAGCTTTCTTT; CDR3: CASSLEQGNTEAFF
V: TRBV19; size: NA; J: TRBJ2-2; D: NA; DNA: TGTGCCAGTACCCCCCTTGGGGGGGCTCACACCGGGGAGCTGTTTTTT; CDR3: CASTPLGGAHTGELFF
V: TRBV28; size: NA; J: TRBJ2-3; D: NA; DNA: TGTGCCAGCAGCTGGGGGATAGCGCCCAGCACAGATACGCAGTATTTT; CDR3: CASSWGIAPSTDTQYF
V: TRBV19; size: NA; J: TRBJ2-5; D: TRBD1; DNA: TGTGCCAGTAGTCCGACAGGACAGGGACAAGAGACCCAGTACTTC; CDR3: CASSPTGQGQETQYF
V: TRBV12-5; size: NA; J: TRBJ2-7; D: NA; DNA: TGTGCTAGTGGACCGGGACCGCGATCCTACGAGCAGTACTTC; CDR3: CASGPGPRSYEQYF
V: TRBV7-2; size: NA; J: TRBJ1-5; D: NA; DNA: TGTGCCAGCAGCTTAAGCAGGGTCCAGCCCCAGCATTTT; CDR3: CASSLSRVQPQHF
V: TRBV28; size: NA; J: TRBJ1-2; D: NA; DNA: TGTGCCAGCAGTTCCGATTTTGGTAACTATGGCTACACCTTC; CDR3: CASSSDFGNYGYTF
V: TRBV7-3; size: NA; J: TRBJ1-1; D: TRBD1; DNA: TGTGCCAGCAGCTTAGGACAGGGGGACACTGAAGCTTTCTTT; CDR3: CASSLGQGDTEAFF
V: TRBV4-1; size: once; J: TRBJ1-3; D: NA; DNA: TGCGCCAGCAGCCAAGGAAGCTCTGGAAACACCATATATTTT; CDR3: CASSQGSSGNTIYF
V: TRBV6-1; size: once; J: TRBJ2-2; D: TRBD1; DNA: TGTGCCAGCAGGCCAGGGGGCACCGGGGAGCTGTTTTTT; CDR3: CASRPGGTGELFF
V: TRBV29-1; size: NA; J: TRBJ1-5; D: NA; DNA: TGCAGCGTTCTTATCGGCAATCAGCCCCAGCATTTT; CDR3: CSVLIGNQPQHF
V: TRBV5-1; size: NA; J: TRBJ2-3; D: TRBD1; DNA: TGCGCCAGCAGCTTGTCCTCATCCGGGACAGGGGTCACAGATACGCAGTATTTT; CDR3: CASSLSSSGTGVTDTQYF
V: TRBV18; size: NA; J: TRBJ2-5; D: TRBD2; DNA: TGTGCCAGCTCACGGAACGGGGGGGCCCAAGAGACCCAGTACTTC; CDR3: CASSRNGGAQETQYF
V: TRBV7-9; size: NA; J: TRBJ1-3; D: TRBD1; DNA: TGTGCCAGCAGCTTACGGGGACAGACTGGAAACACCATATATTTT; CDR3: CASSLRGQTGNTIYF
V: TRBV25-1; size: NA; J: TRBJ1-5; D: TRBD1; DNA: TGTGCCAGCACAAACAGGGGAGATCAGCCCCAGCATTTT; CDR3: CASTNRGDQPQHF
V: TRBV19; size: once; J: TRBJ2-7; D: TRBD1; DNA: TGTGCCACTGCAGGGGGCGCGAGGTACGAGCAGTACTTC; CDR3: CATAGGARYEQYF
V: TRBV9; size: NA; J: TRBJ2-2; D: NA; DNA: TGTGCCAGCAGCGTAGTCGGGGGTGCTGGGGAGCTGTTTTTT; CDR3: CASSVVGGAGELFF
V: TRBV20-1; size: NA; J: TRBJ1-6; D: NA; DNA: TGCAGTGCTAGTGACAGATATTCACCCCTCCACTTT; CDR3: CSASDRYSPLHF
V: TRBV6-2/TRBV6-3; size: few; J: TRBJ1-5; D: TRBD1; DNA: TGTGCCAGCAGTTACGTCGGGACAGGGCGGGGAATTGGCAATCAGCCCCAGCATTTT; CDR3: CASSYVGTGRGIGNQPQHF
V: TRBV21-1; size: NA; J: TRBJ1-1; D: NA; DNA: TGTGCCAGCGATTCGGGGTCGGGAGACACTGAAGCTTTCTTT; CDR3: CASDSGSGDTEAFF
V: TRBV12-3/TRBV12-4; size: NA; J: TRBJ1-5; D: NA; DNA: TGTGCCAGCAGCGCCTCGACAGGCCCCCAGCATTTT; CDR3: CASSASTGPQHF
V: TRBV6-5; size: NA; J: TRBJ2-7; D: NA; DNA: TGTGCCAGCATTAATTCGGGTTTAGAGACCTACGAGCAGTACTTC; CDR3: CASINSGLETYEQYF
V: TRBV7-2; size: NA; J: TRBJ1-1; D: NA; DNA: TGTGCCAGCAGCTTAGATACGACTTCCCCAGTGGCTTTCTTT; CDR3: CASSLDTTSPVAFF
V: TRBV5-4; size: few; J: TRBJ2-7; D: NA; DNA: TGTGCCAGCAGTCAAACAGGGAGGGACTCCTACGAGCAGTACTTC; CDR3: CASSQTGRDSYEQYF